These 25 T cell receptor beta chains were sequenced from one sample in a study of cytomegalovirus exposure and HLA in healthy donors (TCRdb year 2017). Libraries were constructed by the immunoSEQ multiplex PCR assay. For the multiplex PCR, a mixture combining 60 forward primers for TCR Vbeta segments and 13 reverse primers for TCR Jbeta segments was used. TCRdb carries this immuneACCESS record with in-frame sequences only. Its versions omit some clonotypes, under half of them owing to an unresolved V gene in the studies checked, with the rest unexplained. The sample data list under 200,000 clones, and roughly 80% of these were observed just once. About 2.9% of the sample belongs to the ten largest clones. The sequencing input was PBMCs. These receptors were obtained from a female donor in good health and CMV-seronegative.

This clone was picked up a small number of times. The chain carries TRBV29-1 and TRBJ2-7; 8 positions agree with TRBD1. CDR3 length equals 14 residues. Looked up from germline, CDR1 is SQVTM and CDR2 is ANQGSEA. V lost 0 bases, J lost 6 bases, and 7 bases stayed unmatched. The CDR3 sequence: CSVEDPDRVGEQYF. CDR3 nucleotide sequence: TGCAGCGTTGAAGATCCGGACAGGGTCGGCGAGCAGTACTTC.

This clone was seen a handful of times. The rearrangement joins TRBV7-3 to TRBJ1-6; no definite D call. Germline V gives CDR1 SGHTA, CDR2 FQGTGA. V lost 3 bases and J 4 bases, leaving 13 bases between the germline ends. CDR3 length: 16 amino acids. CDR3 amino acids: CASSFKSGTYNSPLHF. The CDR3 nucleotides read TGTGCCAGCAGCTTTAAGTCCGGTACTTATAATTCACCCCTCCACTTT.

The CDR3 nucleotides read TGTGCCAGCAGCGTGGGACTAGCGGGAGCAAGCACCTACAATGAGCAGTTCTTC. It specifies CASSVGLAGASTYNEQFF. The chain joins TRBV9 to TRBJ2-1; the match to TRBD2 covers 14 bases. Unmatched junction bases numbered 6, after V lost 2 bases and J lost 2 bases. The CDR3 runs 18 residues. CDR1 is SGDLS, CDR2 YYNGEE, per germline.

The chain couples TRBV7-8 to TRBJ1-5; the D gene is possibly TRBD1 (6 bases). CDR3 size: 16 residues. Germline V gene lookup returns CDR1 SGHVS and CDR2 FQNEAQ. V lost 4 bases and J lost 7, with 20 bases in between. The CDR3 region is CASSSIDRQGGQPQHF. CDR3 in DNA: TGTGCCAGCAGCTCAATTGACAGGCAAGGAGGCCAGCCCCAGCATTTT.

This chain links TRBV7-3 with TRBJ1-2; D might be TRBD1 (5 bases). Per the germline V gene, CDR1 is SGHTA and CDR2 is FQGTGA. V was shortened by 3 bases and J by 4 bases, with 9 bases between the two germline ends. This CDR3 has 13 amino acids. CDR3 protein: CASSFSGFYGYTF. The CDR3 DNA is TGTGCCAGCAGCTTCTCAGGGTTCTATGGCTACACCTTC. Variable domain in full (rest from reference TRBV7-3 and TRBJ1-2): GAGVSQTPSNKVTEKGKYVELRCDPISGHTALYWYRQSLGQGPEFLIYFQGTGAADDSGLPNDRFFAVRPEGSVSTLKIQRTERGDSAVYLCASSFSGFYGYTFGSGTRLTVV.

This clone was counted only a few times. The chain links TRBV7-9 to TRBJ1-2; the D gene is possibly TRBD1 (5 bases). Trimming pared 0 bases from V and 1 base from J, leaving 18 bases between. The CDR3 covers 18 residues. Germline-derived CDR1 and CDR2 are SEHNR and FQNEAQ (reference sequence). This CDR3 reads CASSLAHKEDTSNYGYTF. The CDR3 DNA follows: TGTGCCAGCAGCTTAGCCCACAAAGAGGACACAAGTAACTATGGCTACACCTTC.

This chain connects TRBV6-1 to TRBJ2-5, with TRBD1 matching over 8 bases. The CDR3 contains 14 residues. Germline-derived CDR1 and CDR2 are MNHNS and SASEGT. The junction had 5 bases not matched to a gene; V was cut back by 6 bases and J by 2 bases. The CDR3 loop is CASRRTGGQETQYF. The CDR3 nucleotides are TGTGCCAGCAGGCGAACAGGGGGACAAGAGACCCAGTACTTC.

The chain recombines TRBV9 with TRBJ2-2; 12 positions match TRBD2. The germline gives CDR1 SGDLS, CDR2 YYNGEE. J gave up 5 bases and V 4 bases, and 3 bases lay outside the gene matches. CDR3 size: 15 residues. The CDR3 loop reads CASSLGLAGTGELFF. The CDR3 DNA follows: TGTGCCAGCAGCTTAGGACTAGCGGGGACCGGGGAGCTGTTTTTT.

CDR3 bases: TGTGCCAGCAGTTTTACATCGGGACTACTCCAAGAGACCCAGTACTTC. It translates to CASSFTSGLLQETQYF. The chain employs TRBV27 and TRBJ2-5; 7 bases match TRBD2. V shed 3 bases and J 1 base; nucleotides not matched to a gene: 8. The germline V gene encodes CDR1 MNHEY and CDR2 SMNVEV (reference sequence). The CDR3 length is 16 residues.

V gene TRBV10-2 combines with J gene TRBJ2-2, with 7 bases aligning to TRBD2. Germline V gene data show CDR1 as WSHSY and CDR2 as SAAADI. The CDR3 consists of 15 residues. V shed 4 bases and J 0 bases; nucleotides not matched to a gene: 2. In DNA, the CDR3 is TGCGCCAGCAGTGCAAGCGGGGCGAACACCGGGGAGCTGTTTTTT. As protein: CASSASGANTGELFF.

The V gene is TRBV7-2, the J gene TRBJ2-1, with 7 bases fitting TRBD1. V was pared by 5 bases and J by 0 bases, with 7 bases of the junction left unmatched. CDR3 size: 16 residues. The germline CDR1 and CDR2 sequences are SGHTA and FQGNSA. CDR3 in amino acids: CASSLQGTSSYNEQFF. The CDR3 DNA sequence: TGTGCCAGCAGCCTACAGGGGACCTCCTCCTACAATGAGCAGTTCTTC.

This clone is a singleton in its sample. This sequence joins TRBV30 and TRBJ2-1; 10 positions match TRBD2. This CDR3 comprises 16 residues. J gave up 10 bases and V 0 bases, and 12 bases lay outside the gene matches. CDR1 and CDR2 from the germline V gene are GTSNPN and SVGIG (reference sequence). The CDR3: CAWSVPTSGSGWEQFF. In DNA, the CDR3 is TGTGCCTGGAGTGTACCGACTAGCGGGTCCGGATGGGAGCAGTTCTTC.

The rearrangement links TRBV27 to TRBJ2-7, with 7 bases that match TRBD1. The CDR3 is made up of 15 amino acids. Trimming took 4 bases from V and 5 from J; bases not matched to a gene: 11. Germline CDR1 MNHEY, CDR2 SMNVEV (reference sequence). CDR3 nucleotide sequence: TGTGCCAGCAGTTCAAAGACAGGGTTTCGCCACGAGCAGTACTTC. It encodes CASSSKTGFRHEQYF.

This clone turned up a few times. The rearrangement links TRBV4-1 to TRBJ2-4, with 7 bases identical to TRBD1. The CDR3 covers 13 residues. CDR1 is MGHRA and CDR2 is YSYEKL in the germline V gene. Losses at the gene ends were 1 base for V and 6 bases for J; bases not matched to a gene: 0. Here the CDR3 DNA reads TGCGCCAGCAGCCAAGGACAGGGAAACATTCAGTACTTC. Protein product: CASSQGQGNIQYF.

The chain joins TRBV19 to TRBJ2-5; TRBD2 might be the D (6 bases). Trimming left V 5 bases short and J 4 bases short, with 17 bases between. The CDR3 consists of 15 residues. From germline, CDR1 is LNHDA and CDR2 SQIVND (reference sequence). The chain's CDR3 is CASSDPTRRLETQYF. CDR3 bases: TGTGCCAGTAGTGACCCGACTAGACGCCTAGAGACCCAGTACTTC.

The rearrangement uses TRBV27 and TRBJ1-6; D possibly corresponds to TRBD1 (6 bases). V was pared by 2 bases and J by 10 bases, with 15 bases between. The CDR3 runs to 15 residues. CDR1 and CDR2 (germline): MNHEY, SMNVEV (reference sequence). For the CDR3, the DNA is TGTGCCAGCAGTTTAGGTTCAGGGGTGTACTCACCCCTCCACTTT. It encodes CASSLGSGVYSPLHF.

The CDR3, as DNA: TGTGCCAGCAGCTTTGTCGCTGGACAGAACTCCTACGAGCAGTACTTC. Amino acid sequence: CASSFVAGQNSYEQYF. This rearrangement joins TRBV5-6 to TRBJ2-7; maybe TRBD1 (6 bases). The length of the CDR3 is 16 residues. V lost 2 bases and J lost 0, with 15 bases in between. CDR1 and CDR2 from the germline V gene are SGHDT and YYEEEE.

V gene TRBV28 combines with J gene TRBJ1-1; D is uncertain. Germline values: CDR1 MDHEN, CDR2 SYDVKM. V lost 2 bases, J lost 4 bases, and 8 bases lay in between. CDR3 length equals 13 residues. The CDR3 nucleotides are TGTGCCAGCAGTTTACCTTCCTCCACTGAAGCTTTCTTT. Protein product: CASSLPSSTEAFF.

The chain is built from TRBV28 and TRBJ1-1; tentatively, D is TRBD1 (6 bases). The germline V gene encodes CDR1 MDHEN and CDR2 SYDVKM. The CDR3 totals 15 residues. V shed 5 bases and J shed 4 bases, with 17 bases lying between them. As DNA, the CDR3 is TGTGCCAGCAGTCGCAGGGGAGAAGGAGGCACTGAAGCTTTCTTT. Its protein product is CASSRRGEGGTEAFF.

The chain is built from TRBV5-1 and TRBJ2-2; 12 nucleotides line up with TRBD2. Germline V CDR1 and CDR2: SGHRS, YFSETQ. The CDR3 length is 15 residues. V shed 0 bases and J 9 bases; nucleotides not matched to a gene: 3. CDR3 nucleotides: TGCGCCAGCAGCTTGGAACTAGCGGGGGGCCGGGAGCTGTTTTTT. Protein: CASSLELAGGRELFF.

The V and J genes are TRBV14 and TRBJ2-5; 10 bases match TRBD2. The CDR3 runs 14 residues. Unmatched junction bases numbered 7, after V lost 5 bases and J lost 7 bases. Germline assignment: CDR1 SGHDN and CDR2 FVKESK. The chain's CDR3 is CASSFLAGAGTQYF. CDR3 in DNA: TGTGCCAGCAGCTTTCTAGCGGGAGCGGGGACCCAGTACTTC.

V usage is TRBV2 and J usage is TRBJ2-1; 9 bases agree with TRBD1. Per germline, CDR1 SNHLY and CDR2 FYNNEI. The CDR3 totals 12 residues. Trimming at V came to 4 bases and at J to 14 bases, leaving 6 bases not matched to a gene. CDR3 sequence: CASSVLGQGKFF. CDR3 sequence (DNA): TGTGCCAGCAGTGTCCTAGGACAGGGGAAGTTCTTC.

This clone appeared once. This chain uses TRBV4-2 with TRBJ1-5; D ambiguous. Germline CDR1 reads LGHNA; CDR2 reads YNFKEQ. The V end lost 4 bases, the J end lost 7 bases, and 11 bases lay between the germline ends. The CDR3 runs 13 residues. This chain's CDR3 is CASSPAAGQPQHF. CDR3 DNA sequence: TGTGCCAGCAGCCCGGCGGCGGGACAGCCCCAGCATTTT.

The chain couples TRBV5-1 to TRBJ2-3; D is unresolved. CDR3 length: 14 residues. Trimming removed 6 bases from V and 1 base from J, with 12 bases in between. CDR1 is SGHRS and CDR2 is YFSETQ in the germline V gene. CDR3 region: CASTLVSGTDTQYF. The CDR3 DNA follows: TGCGCCAGCACGCTAGTTTCTGGCACAGATACGCAGTATTTT.

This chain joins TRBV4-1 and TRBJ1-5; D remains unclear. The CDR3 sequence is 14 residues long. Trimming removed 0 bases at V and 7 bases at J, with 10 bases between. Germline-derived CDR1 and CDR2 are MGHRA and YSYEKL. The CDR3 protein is CASSQENSGQPQHF. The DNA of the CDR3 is TGCGCCAGCAGCCAAGAAAACAGCGGGCAGCCCCAGCATTTT.